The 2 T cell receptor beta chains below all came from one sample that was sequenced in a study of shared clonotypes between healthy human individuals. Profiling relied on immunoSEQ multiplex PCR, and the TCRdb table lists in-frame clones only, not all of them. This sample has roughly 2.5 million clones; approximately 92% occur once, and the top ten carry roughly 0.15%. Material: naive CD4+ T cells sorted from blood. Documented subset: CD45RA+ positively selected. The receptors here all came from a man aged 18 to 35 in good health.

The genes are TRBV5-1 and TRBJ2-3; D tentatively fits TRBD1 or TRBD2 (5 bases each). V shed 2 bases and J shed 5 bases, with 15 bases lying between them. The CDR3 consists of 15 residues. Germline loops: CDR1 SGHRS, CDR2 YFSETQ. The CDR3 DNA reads TGCGCCAGCAGCTTCCCCGGGGCCCCCCTAGATACGCAGTATTTT. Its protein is CASSFPGAPLDTQYF.

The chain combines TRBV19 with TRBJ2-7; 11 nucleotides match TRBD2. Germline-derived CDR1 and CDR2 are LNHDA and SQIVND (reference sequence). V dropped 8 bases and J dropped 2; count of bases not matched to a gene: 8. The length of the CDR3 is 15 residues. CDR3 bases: TGTGCCAGTTCTACTAGCGGGAGATCAACCTACGAGCAGTACTTC. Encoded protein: CASSTSGRSTYEQYF.